The subject of this entry is one T cell receptor beta chain. Its antigen is not identified. At the DNA level, this CDR3 is encoded by other sequences in the same sample as well. This CDR3 region has 16 residues. CDR1 is MNHEY and CDR2 is SMNVEV in the germline V gene (reference sequence). V lost 5 bases and J lost 2; bases outside the gene matches: 5. This sample is part of a study of cytomegalovirus exposure and HLA in healthy donors. Findings and caveats of the study: Earlier analysis looked at TCR beta V segments, and most were productive about 90% or about 30% of the time. Later examination showed HLA-associated TCR beta chains had greater clonal expansion than equally common others. Accurate HLA-A and HLA-B prediction from TCR beta sequences was reported for most subjects.

The PCR employed 60 Vbeta primers together with 13 Jbeta primers. Original processing methods: Unique TCR beta chains numbered approximately 76 million in a later analysis, with roughly 10 million shared. TCRdb's copy holds only in-frame clones and misses some; the assay was immunoSEQ multiplex PCR. V and J calls and clone size follow that table, whereas D and trimming were derived from the DNA. Of some 100,000 clones listed, 76% are singletons. Sequencing used PBMCs. This TCR derives from a woman between 45 and 60 years old in good health and CMV-seropositive. The V call is TRBV27, the J call TRBJ2-7; TRBD2 agrees at 14 bases. CDR3 in DNA: TGTGCCAGCAGTCCGCCGGGACTAGCGGGAGCCTACGAGCAGTACTTC. This sequence encodes CASSPPGLAGAYEQYF.